The 22 T cell receptor beta chains given below trace back to one sample, sequenced in a study of blood T cell repertoires in COVID-19. Method: immunoSEQ multiplex PCR; TCRdb's copy keeps in-frame clones and lacks some. The sample shows about 230,000 clones, 70% to 90% of them seen only once. The sample was peripheral blood. The source of these receptors is a man between 35 and 55 years old with acute or convalescent COVID-19.

The chain recombines TRBV7-3 with TRBJ2-5; D uncertain. The CDR3 spans 14 residues. Between the trimmed V and J ends, which lost 1 base and 3 bases, there was a span of 9 bases. CDR1 and CDR2 from the germline V gene are SGHTA and FQGTGA. The DNA of the CDR3 is TGTGCCAGCAGCTTAAGAGGTCCGGAAGAGACCCAGTACTTC. Encoded protein: CASSLRGPEETQYF.

The chain couples TRBV24-1 to TRBJ2-6; a weak D match, TRBD1 (6 bases). Germline CDR1 and CDR2: KGHDR and SFDVKD. The CDR3 spans 15 residues. With 7 bases removed from V and 0 bases from J, the gap between germline ends came to 9 bases. The CDR3 nucleotides read TGTGCCACCAGGGCAGGGGACTCTGGGGCCAACGTCCTGACTTTC. It translates to CATRAGDSGANVLTF.

V and J are TRBV11-2 and TRBJ1-4; D might be TRBD1 (5 bases). The CDR3 contains 13 residues. Germline V lookup: CDR1 SGHAT, CDR2 FQNNGV. Trimming left V 6 bases short and J 7 bases short, with 12 bases between. CDR3 bases: TGTGCCAGCAGTACAGGCGTAGGTGAAAAACTGTTTTTT. This encodes CASSTGVGEKLFF. The variable domain in full, completed from reference TRBV11-2 and TRBJ1-4, reads EAGVAQSPRYKIIEKRQSVAFWCNPISGHATLYWYQQILGQGPKLLIQFQNNGVVDDSQLPKDRFSAERLKGVDSTLKIQPAKLEDSAVYLCASSTGVGEKLFFGSGTQLSVL.

The chain is built from TRBV3-1 (or the pseudogene TRBV3-2) and TRBJ1-6, with 9 bases lining up with TRBD1. V lost 3 bases and J lost 7; bases outside the gene matches: 7. This CDR3 has 16 residues. The germline gives CDR1 LGHDT, CDR2 YNNKEL (reference sequence). CDR3 sequence reads: CASSQNKGQGNSPLHF. The CDR3 DNA reads as TGTGCCAGCAGCCAGAACAAGGGACAGGGAAATTCACCCCTCCACTTT.

This chain links TRBV6-1 with TRBJ2-1; D is unclear. Deletions cut 3 bases from V and 4 bases from J, with 7 bases between. CDR1 and CDR2 from the germline V gene are MNHNS and SASEGT. The CDR3 runs 13 residues. The CDR3 coding sequence is TGTGCCAGCAGTGACCTCTATTACAATGAGCAGTTCTTC. This codes for CASSDLYYNEQFF.

Only a few counts were recorded for this clone. The chain is built from TRBV10-1 and TRBJ1-3, with a tentative D call TRBD1 (6 bases). Germline CDR1 is WNHNN and CDR2 is SYGVQD (reference sequence). V lost 4 bases and J lost 5, with 9 bases in between. The CDR3 is 13 amino acids. CDR3 in amino acids: CASSGQERNTIYF. CDR3 coding DNA: TGCGCCAGCAGTGGACAGGAAAGAAACACCATATATTTT.

The rearrangement joins TRBV5-1 to TRBJ2-5; 8 bases align to TRBD2. The CDR3 extends over 15 amino acids. In germline, CDR1 is SGHRS, CDR2 YFSETQ. The V segment lost 0 bases and the J segment 4 bases; nucleotides outside the gene matches: 5. The CDR3 DNA sequence: TGCGCCAGCAGCTTGGGTAGCGGGACGGGAGAGACCCAGTACTTC. Protein product: CASSLGSGTGETQYF.

The chain uses TRBV5-6 and TRBJ2-3; 7 bases align to TRBD2. This CDR3 spans 15 amino acids. Germline CDR1 is SGHDT and CDR2 is YYEEEE. V lost 0 bases, J lost 1 base, and 2 bases stayed unmatched. DNA of the CDR3: TGTGCCAGCAGCTTGGTAAGCGGGGGCACAGATACGCAGTATTTT. Translated: CASSLVSGGTDTQYF.

The chain combines TRBV28 with TRBJ1-6, with 8 bases that match TRBD1. The CDR3 is made up of 17 amino acids. Germline V gene sequence: CDR1 MDHEN, CDR2 SYDVKM. J was trimmed by 14 bases and V by 3 bases; bases with no gene match: 18. The CDR3 nucleotides are TGTGCCAGCAGTTTCTCTGTTATTCAGGGGGCAAGAGGAGCCCTCCACTTT. It translates to CASSFSVIQGARGALHF.

The rearrangement links TRBV5-5 to TRBJ2-3; 15 bases align to TRBD2. This CDR3 spans 17 amino acids. V gave up 5 bases and J gave up 3 bases; unmatched junction bases: 7. Germline loops: CDR1 SGHKS, CDR2 YYEKEE (reference sequence). CDR3 sequence: CASRPPGLAGGTDTQYF. The DNA for the CDR3 is TGTGCCAGCAGACCTCCGGGACTAGCGGGGGGAACAGATACGCAGTATTTT.

The chain couples TRBV4-1 to TRBJ1-4, with 9 positions matching TRBD1. Germline V CDR1 and CDR2: MGHRA, YSYEKL. The CDR3 is 18 amino acids. V shed 3 bases and J 8 bases; nucleotides not matched to a gene: 16. CDR3 sequence: CASSQRVPGQGEYEKLFF. CDR3 coding DNA: TGCGCCAGCAGCCAGCGGGTTCCGGGACAGGGAGAATACGAAAAACTGTTTTTT.

J is TRBJ1-2 and V is TRBV9; no firm D call. The CDR3 loop spans 12 amino acids. Trimming left V 4 bases short and J 7 bases short, with 11 bases between. Per the germline V gene, CDR1 is SGDLS and CDR2 is YYNGEE. This CDR3 reads CASSPRVGGYTF. CDR3 coding DNA: TGTGCCAGCAGCCCCCGGGTCGGTGGCTACACCTTC.

This sequence joins TRBV6-4 and TRBJ1-1; D is possibly TRBD1 (6 bases). CDR3 size: 13 residues. The V gene's germline CDR1 is MRHNA and CDR2 SNTAGT. The ends were cut back, 4 bases at V and 7 bases at J, with 13 bases in the middle. CDR3 protein: CASSAERGGEAFF. The CDR3 nucleotides are TGTGCCAGCAGTGCCGAGAGGGGGGGTGAAGCTTTCTTT.

The chain couples TRBV6-1 to TRBJ1-2, with 9 positions matching TRBD1. CDR1 is MNHNS, CDR2 SASEGT, per germline. CDR3 length equals 18 residues. V shed 4 bases and J 4 bases; nucleotides not matched to a gene: 16. For the CDR3, the DNA is TGTGCCAGCAGTGGGTCGAGGGACAGGGCTTCGGATGGCTATGGCTACACCTTC. Its translation is CASSGSRDRASDGYGYTF.

The chain employs TRBV19 and TRBJ1-3, with D unclear. The germline V gene has CDR1 LNHDA and CDR2 SQIVND (reference sequence). CDR3 length equals 16 residues. Deletions cut 4 bases from V and 2 bases from J, with 15 bases between. The DNA of the CDR3 is TGTGCCAGTAGTAGCCGGTCCCTAAGAACTGGAAACACCATATATTTT. Translating it yields CASSSRSLRTGNTIYF.

This chain's CDR3 is CASSEARGGYNEQFF. DNA for the CDR3: TGTGCCAGCAGTGAAGCTCGCGGGGGGTACAATGAGCAGTTCTTC. The chain recombines TRBV2 with TRBJ2-1, with 8 positions matching TRBD2. J lost 4 bases, V lost 0 bases, and 2 bases had no gene match. CDR1 is SNHLY and CDR2 is FYNNEI in the germline V gene. The CDR3 covers 15 residues.

The chain combines TRBV18 with TRBJ2-7, with D possibly TRBD1 on 6 matching bases. CDR1 and CDR2 from the germline V gene are KGHSH and LQKENI. The CDR3 length is 13 residues. V was shortened by 2 bases and J by 3 bases, with 8 bases between the two germline ends. CDR3 sequence reads: CASSPRGIYEQYF. The CDR3 bases are TGTGCCAGCTCACCAAGGGGGATCTACGAGCAGTACTTC.

V and J are TRBV25-1 and TRBJ1-2; D is ambiguous. The CDR3 totals 15 residues. Trimming stripped 2 bases from V and 4 bases from J, with 14 bases between. Germline V gene data show CDR1 as MGHDK and CDR2 as SYGVNS. The CDR3: CASSEVRGNSYGYTF. CDR3 sequence (DNA): TGTGCCAGCAGTGAAGTTCGGGGAAACAGCTATGGCTACACCTTC.

The chain has TRBV2 and TRBJ1-1; no reliable D call. This CDR3 spans 14 amino acids. Germline CDR1 and CDR2: SNHLY and FYNNEI. V lost 2 bases and J lost 1, with 8 bases in between. CDR3 DNA: TGTGCCAGCAGTGAATACCGACAGAACACTGAAGCTTTCTTT. This sequence encodes CASSEYRQNTEAFF. Supplemented by reference TRBV2 and TRBJ1-1, the full variable domain reads EPEVTQTPSHQVTQMGQEVILRCVPISNHLYFYWYRQILGQKVEFLVSFYNNEISEKSEIFDDQFSVERPDGSNFTLKIRSTKLEDSAMYFCASSEYRQNTEAFFGQGTRLTVV.

V is TRBV4-2 and J is TRBJ1-4; D may be TRBD1 (6 bases). V was pared by 3 bases and J by 5 bases, with 13 bases between. This CDR3 comprises 15 residues. Germline CDR1 and CDR2: LGHNA and YNFKEQ. The CDR3: CASSQARGGNEKLFF. CDR3 nucleotides: TGTGCCAGCAGCCAGGCCCGCGGGGGCAATGAAAAACTGTTTTTT.

The chain couples TRBV30 to TRBJ1-1, with D maybe TRBD1 (6 bases). CDR1 GTSNPN and CDR2 SVGIG come from the germline V gene (reference sequence). This CDR3 is 15 amino acids long. Trimming pared 2 bases from V and 0 bases from J, leaving 13 bases between. In DNA form, the CDR3 reads TGTGCCTGGAGTCGGACAGACATCATGAACACTGAAGCTTTCTTT. This codes for CAWSRTDIMNTEAFF.

V gene TRBV9 combines with J gene TRBJ1-4; 9 nucleotides line up with TRBD1. Germline V gene sequence: CDR1 SGDLS, CDR2 YYNGEE. There are 16 residues in the CDR3. The V and J ends lost 4 bases and 7 bases, in that order; junction bases with no gene match: 11. Here the CDR3 reads CASSSSLGQGGEKLFF. The CDR3 nucleotides are TGTGCCAGCAGCTCCTCCCTGGGACAGGGAGGTGAAAAACTGTTTTTT.